This T cell receptor (beta chain) was identified in a study of cytotoxic CD8 clonotypes in ibrutinib-treated CLL. Remarks on this clone: Its antigen remains unidentified.

Findings of the study overall: Measured clonality at baseline was greater than in age-matched healthy donors and tracked with circulating CD8+ T-cell counts.

Libraries were prepared by immunoSEQ multiplex PCR; TCRdb keeps only in-frame clonotypes and omits some of them. The table shows fewer than 300,000 clones, with around 69% occurring only once. The material sequenced was PBMCs, taken at disease progression, from a patient treated with ibrutinib. The receptor was derived from a human donor with chronic lymphocytic leukemia.

CDR3 in DNA: TGTGCCAGCAGCTTACGGGGGGCCGGGACCGGGGAGCTGTTTTTT. This sequence encodes CASSLRGAGTGELFF. The chain uses TRBV11-3 and TRBJ2-2; the D gene is possibly TRBD2 (7 bases). The V gene lost 2 bases and the J gene lost 5 bases, with 12 bases spanning the gap. The V gene's germline CDR1 is SGHNT and CDR2 YENEEA. This CDR3 region has 15 residues. Using reference TRBV11-3 and TRBJ2-2 for the parts outside the CDR3, the full variable domain is EAGVVQSPRYKIIEKKQPVAFWCNPISGHNTLYWYLQNLGQGPELLIRYENEEAVDDSQLPKDRFSAERLKGVDSTLKIQPAELGDSAVYLCASSLRGAGTGELFFGEGSRLTVL.